This T cell receptor beta chain was profiled in a study of identical twins. As for this clonotype: Its cognate antigen is unknown.

TCRdb recomputed calls from the 5' RACE reads with MiXCR, one row per CDR3 protein. The repertoire holds 520,000 or so distinct CDR3 sequences, 20% to 25% seen once, with 0.8% to 1% in the top ten. V shed 6 bases, J shed 0 bases, and the junction held 11 bases outside the gene matches. This CDR3 is built from 17 residues. Germline assignment: CDR1 KGHSH and CDR2 LQKENI. Study-wide findings and caveats: Clonotypes of the beta chain that were abundant in cord blood carried fewer insertions (memory repertoires showed none).

The same data also went into a second study, on T cells expressing NK-cell markers. That source reports: Within the sequenced cohort of eight donors, seven exhibited HCMV seropositivity and one was seronegative. In a handful of donors, dominant clonotypes made up about 28.3-65% of CD3+CD56-NKG2C+ cells.

The specimen was CD4+ T cells sorted from blood. This receptor was taken from a young woman in good health. The V and J genes are TRBV18 and TRBJ2-1, with TRBD2 matching 7 bases. The CDR3 is CASSATGTTLSYNEQFF. The CDR3 nucleotides are TGTGCCAGCTCCGCTACTGGGACTACCCTCTCCTACAATGAGCAGTTCTTC.